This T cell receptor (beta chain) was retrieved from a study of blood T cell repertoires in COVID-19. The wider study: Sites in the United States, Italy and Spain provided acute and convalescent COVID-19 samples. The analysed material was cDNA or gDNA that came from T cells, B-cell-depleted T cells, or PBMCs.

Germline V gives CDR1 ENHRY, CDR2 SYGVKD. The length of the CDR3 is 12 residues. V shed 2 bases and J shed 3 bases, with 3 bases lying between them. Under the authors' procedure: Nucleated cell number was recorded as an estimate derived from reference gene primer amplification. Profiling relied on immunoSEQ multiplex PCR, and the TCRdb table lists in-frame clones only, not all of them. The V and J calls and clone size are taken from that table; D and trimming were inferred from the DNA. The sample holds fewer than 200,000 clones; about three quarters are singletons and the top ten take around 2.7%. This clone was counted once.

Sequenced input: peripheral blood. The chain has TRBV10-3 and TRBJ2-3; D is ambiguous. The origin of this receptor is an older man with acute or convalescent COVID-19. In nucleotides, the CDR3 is TGTGCCATCAGTGAGACAACAGATACGCAGTATTTT. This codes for CAISETTDTQYF.